These 19 T cell receptor beta chains came from one sample sequenced in a study of CD8 T cells in ankylosing spondylitis. Via MiXCR, TCRdb re-called the 5' RACE reads, giving one row per CDR3 protein. This sample yields over 95,000 distinct CDR3 sequences, of which about 8.6% are seen a single time; 9.9% belongs to the top ten. The sequenced sample was blood, either unsorted or a sorted T cell fraction (not recorded which). These receptor sequences come from a male donor with ankylosing spondylitis or in good health (not recorded which).

V gene TRBV6-5 combines with J gene TRBJ1-2; 7 bases are a match to TRBD1. The V gene's germline CDR1 is MNHEY and CDR2 SVGAGI. CDR3 size: 12 residues. V dropped 6 bases and J dropped 5; count of bases not matched to a gene: 3. This CDR3 is CASSKGQYGYTF. In DNA, the CDR3 is TGTGCCAGCAGCAAGGGACAGTATGGCTACACCTTC.

In its sample, this clonotype was seen many times. V is TRBV20-1 and J is TRBJ2-7; the D gene could be TRBD1 or TRBD2 (6 bases each). This CDR3 spans 14 amino acids. Trimming removed 4 bases from V and 7 bases from J, with 20 bases in between. In germline, CDR1 is DFQATT, CDR2 SNEGSKA (reference sequence). The CDR3 reads CSATEGGLGGEQYF. The CDR3 coding sequence is TGCAGTGCTACAGAGGGGGGTTTAGGAGGGGAGCAGTACTTC.

This clonotype was detected ten times or more. CDR3 DNA sequence: TGTGCCAGCAGTTTAGTCGGGACTCGCCTCACCGGGGAGCTGTTTTTT. It codes for CASSLVGTRLTGELFF. The genes are TRBV27 and TRBJ2-2, with D tentatively TRBD2 (6 bases). Germline V gene lookup returns CDR1 MNHEY and CDR2 SMNVEV (reference sequence). The CDR3 length is 16 residues. Deletions cut 2 bases from V and 4 bases from J, with 14 bases between.

V is TRBV27 and J is TRBJ2-1; no reliable D call. This CDR3 has 14 residues. Trimming took 5 bases from V and 2 from J, leaving 10 bases between them. CDR1 and CDR2 from the germline V gene are MNHEY and SMNVEV (reference sequence). CDR3 sequence reads: CASSLTSPYNEQFF. The CDR3 coding sequence is TGTGCCAGCAGTCTGACATCCCCCTACAATGAGCAGTTCTTC.

Details on this clonotype: Mismatch with germline at one junction end may stem from a read error. This chain joins TRBV2 and TRBJ2-3, with D perhaps matching TRBD2 (7 bases). The CDR3 length is 17 residues. Germline V gene lookup returns CDR1 SNHLY and CDR2 FYNNEI. This CDR3 reads CANSDALGGGVTDTQYF. Here the CDR3 DNA reads TGTGCCAACAGTGATGCTCTAGGAGGGGGGGTCACAGATACGCAGTATTTT.

This clonotype was seen at least ten times. The genes are TRBV4-3 and TRBJ2-1; tentatively, D is TRBD2 (5 bases). The V gene lost 3 bases and the J gene lost 7 bases, with 22 bases spanning the gap. The CDR3 has 17 amino acids. The germline gives CDR1 LGHNA, CDR2 YSLEER. Here the CDR3 DNA reads TGCGCCAGCAGCCACGAACCAAACCGCGAGGGTGGGAATGAGCAGTTCTTC. It translates to CASSHEPNREGGNEQFF.

In this sample, this clonotype turned up many times. The chain has TRBV25-1 and TRBJ2-5; 7 nucleotides align to TRBD2. CDR3 length: 14 residues. After removal of 5 bases from V and 8 bases from J, the junction contained 11 bases not matched to a gene. The germline CDR1 and CDR2 sequences are MGHDK and SYGVNS. The CDR3, as DNA: TGTGCCAGCAGTAGGCTAGCGGCCATGGGAACCCAGTACTTC. This gives the protein CASSRLAAMGTQYF.

At least ten counts were recorded for this clonotype. The gene calls are TRBV30 and TRBJ2-7; perhaps TRBD2 as D (6 bases). CDR3 size: 14 residues. Germline CDR1 reads GTSNPN; CDR2 reads SVGIG (reference sequence). V lost 1 base to trimming and J lost 7 bases, with 17 bases between them. CDR3 nucleotides: TGTGCCTGGAGTGGGCTAGACTCCGCGGGGGAGCAGTACTTC. Amino acid sequence: CAWSGLDSAGEQYF.

This clonotype was observed a handful of times. The rearrangement uses TRBV5-5 and TRBJ2-2; D not certain. The V gene's germline CDR1 is SGHKS and CDR2 YYEKEE (reference sequence). This CDR3 is 15 amino acids long. Trimming shortened V by 1 base and J by 1 base, and 8 bases separated the two germline ends. In nucleotides, the CDR3 is TGTGCCAGCAGCTTGATCCGAAGGAACACCGGGGAGCTGTTTTTT. Translated: CASSLIRRNTGELFF. The complete variable domain, with remaining parts taken from reference TRBV5-5 and TRBJ2-2, reads DAGVTQSPTHLIKTRGQQVTLRCSPISGHKSVSWYQQVLGQGPQFIFQYYEKEERGRGNFPDRFSARQFPNYSSELNVNALLLGDSALYLCASSLIRRNTGELFFGEGSRLTVL.

In its sample, this clonotype was seen many times. The chain is built from TRBV6-5 and TRBJ1-2; D gene ambiguous. The length of the CDR3 is 15 residues. Germline CDR1 is MNHEY and CDR2 is SVGAGI. V lost 0 bases, J lost 4 bases, and 12 bases lay in between. The CDR3 coding sequence is TGTGCCAGCAGTTACTCACCCTACAGCAGCTATGGCTACACCTTC. It specifies CASSYSPYSSYGYTF.

This clonotype was picked up many times. This sequence joins TRBV3-1 and TRBJ1-1, with D unresolved. The CDR3 extends over 13 amino acids. Germline V gene data show CDR1 as LGHDT and CDR2 as YNNKEL (reference sequence). V was cut by 2 bases and J by 1 base, with 5 bases left in between. This chain's CDR3 is CASSQIENTEAFF. In DNA form, the CDR3 reads TGTGCCAGCAGCCAAATTGAGAACACTGAAGCTTTCTTT.

At least ten counts were recorded for this clonotype. The V and J genes are TRBV6-2 or TRBV6-3 and TRBJ1-5; D remains ambiguous. The CDR3 consists of 14 residues. In germline, CDR1 is MNHEY, CDR2 SVGEGT. Trimming removed 0 bases at V and 2 bases at J, with 5 bases between. The CDR3 loop is CASSYSGGNQPQHF. CDR3 DNA: TGTGCCAGCAGTTACTCGGGTGGCAATCAGCCCCAGCATTTT.

This clonotype was recorded at least ten times. The chain links TRBV20-1 to TRBJ2-1; TRBD1 is a possible D gene (6 bases). The germline V gene has CDR1 DFQATT and CDR2 SNEGSKA (reference sequence). The V and J ends lost 4 bases and 4 bases respectively, with 11 bases between them. This CDR3 is built from 13 residues. The CDR3 protein is CSANEGVYNEQFF. The CDR3 DNA reads as TGCAGTGCTAACGAGGGGGTATACAATGAGCAGTTCTTC.

Comments on this clonotype: At one boundary the junction diverges from the germline segment, which might be a read error. V gene TRBV29-1 combines with J gene TRBJ1-2, with TRBD1 as a possible D gene (5 bases). Germline V gives CDR1 SQVTM, CDR2 ANQGSEA. This CDR3 contains 11 residues. The CDR3 DNA follows: TGCAGCGTGGAAGGGGCCTATGGCTACACCTTC. Protein sequence: CSVEGAYGYTF.

About this clonotype: With a much larger clone just one base away, this may be a read error. The V gene is TRBV29-1, the J gene TRBJ1-2, with TRBD1 as a possible D gene (6 bases). V dropped 6 bases and J dropped 4 bases, with 15 bases sitting between them. The CDR3 runs to 13 residues. The germline V gene encodes CDR1 SQVTM and CDR2 ANQGSEA. CDR3 coding DNA: TGCAGCGTCGGGAACAGGGCAGGCTATGGCTACACCTTC. It yields the protein CSVGNRAGYGYTF.

This clonotype was picked up many times. This chain uses TRBV4-1 with TRBJ2-1; D not certain. Looked up from germline, CDR1 is MGHRA and CDR2 is YSYEKL. The CDR3 extends over 14 amino acids. The V end lost 3 bases, the J end lost 7 bases, and 13 bases lay between the germline ends. The CDR3 DNA sequence: TGCGCCAGCAGCCAGAGCCTGGGGTCGAATGAGCAGTTCTTC. This codes for CASSQSLGSNEQFF.

This clonotype was detected many times. The chain uses TRBV27 and TRBJ1-5; TRBD1 matches 7 bases. V was pared by 5 bases and J by 5 bases, with 6 bases of the junction left unmatched. The V gene's germline CDR1 is MNHEY and CDR2 SMNVEV (reference sequence). The CDR3 runs 14 residues. The CDR3 sequence is CASSPGQSYQPQHF. CDR3 nucleotides: TGTGCCAGCAGTCCGGGACAGAGCTATCAGCCCCAGCATTTT.

This clonotype was counted ten times or more. This chain links TRBV7-6 with TRBJ1-1, with D tentatively TRBD1 (6 bases). The CDR3 has 15 amino acids. CDR1 is SGHVS and CDR2 is FNYEAQ in the germline V gene. V was clipped by 5 bases and J by 1 base, with 14 bases between them. This CDR3 reads CASSRTSTGNTEAFF. The CDR3 DNA sequence: TGTGCCAGCAGCCGGACTTCGACAGGGAACACTGAAGCTTTCTTT.

V is TRBV12-5 and J is TRBJ1-5, with TRBD1 matching 8 bases. V lost 5 bases and J lost 4; bases outside the gene matches: 16. From germline, CDR1 is LGHNT and CDR2 FRNRAP. The CDR3 has 18 amino acids. The CDR3 loop reads CASGGVDRGGHLNQPQHF. The CDR3 nucleotides are TGTGCTAGTGGTGGGGTTGACAGGGGAGGACACTTAAATCAGCCCCAGCATTTT.